The source of this T cell receptor beta chain is a study of cytomegalovirus exposure and HLA in healthy donors. Study observations and caveats: The classifier reportedly diagnosed cytomegalovirus status with high specificity and sensitivity.

As regards this clone: The antigen remains unidentified.

Between the trimmed V and J ends, which lost 4 bases and 4 bases, there was a span of 16 bases. The CDR3 consists of 15 residues. Per germline, CDR1 MRHNA and CDR2 SNTAGT. In the PCR, 60 Vbeta and 13 Jbeta primers were used. Some clones are missing from TCRdb's copy, which holds only in-frame ones; the method was immunoSEQ multiplex PCR. The sample lists 80,000 to 130,000 clones; more than 60% were seen once. Sequenced: PBMCs. The clonotype comes from a woman aged 18-35 years in good health and CMV-seropositive. The chain joins TRBV6-4 to TRBJ1-2, with D possibly being TRBD1 (5 bases). CDR3 bases: TGTGCCAGCAGTGCTACCGGGACTGGGCTCTATGGCTACACCTTC. Its protein product is CASSATGTGLYGYTF.